The T cell receptor (beta chain) under discussion was sequenced for a study of shared clonotypes between healthy human individuals. Using immunoSEQ multiplex PCR, the repertoire was profiled, and TCRdb retains in-frame clones only, with some absent. The repertoire has about 480,000 clones, 60% to 85% of them found once; the top ten carry 13%. Per germline, CDR1 KGHSH and CDR2 LQKENI. V lost 8 bases and J lost 7, with 12 bases in between. This CDR3 is 12 amino acids long. The rearrangement links TRBV18 to TRBJ2-1; D gene uncertain. The sequencing input was PBMCs. This TCR derives from a woman aged 40 to 50 in good health. Some clones in this sample may be carry-over from other donors' samples. The CDR3 DNA reads as TGTGCCAGCGATTGGGGTACGAATGAGCAGTTCTTC. Translated: CASDWGTNEQFF.